Presented here are 23 T cell receptor beta chains from one specimen sequenced in a study of CD8+ T cells in alopecia areata. After isolation, RNA underwent reverse transcription to generate cDNA as the sequencing template. Measured with immunoSEQ multiplex PCR; TCRdb has only the in-frame clones, and not every one. The profile shows fewer than 200,000 clones, approximately 57% of them singletons. The treatment here: oral pan-JAK inhibitor, 5-10 mg twice daily. The material was CD4+ T cells sorted from blood, obtained at week 24, from a patient treated with tofacitinib. The source of these receptors is a human donor with alopecia areata.

Worth noting for this clone: One junction end disagrees with the germline gene, perhaps due to a read error. V usage is TRBV10-3 and J usage is TRBJ2-3; D is tentatively TRBD1 or TRBD2 (5 bases each). Per germline, CDR1 ENHRY and CDR2 SYGVKD. This CDR3 is built from 12 residues. The CDR3 reads CAIGTGTLSPRF. The DNA of the CDR3 is TGTGCCATCGGAACCGGGACCCTAAGTCCCAGGTTT.

The chain is built from TRBV30 and TRBJ2-5, with 7 nucleotides matching TRBD2. Losses at the gene ends were 3 bases for V and 5 bases for J; bases not matched to a gene: 0. This CDR3 is 11 amino acids long. Germline V gives CDR1 GTSNPN, CDR2 SVGIG (reference sequence). The CDR3 loop reads CAWRGGETQYF. CDR3 nucleotide sequence: TGTGCCTGGAGGGGGGGGGAGACCCAGTACTTC.

This chain connects TRBV29-1 to TRBJ1-3, with D perhaps TRBD1 (5 bases). V lost 6 bases and J lost 6, with 15 bases in between. Germline lookup yields CDR1 SQVTM and CDR2 ANQGSEA. The CDR3 totals 13 residues. The CDR3 nucleotides read TGCAGCGTCGGAAACCTGGGGGAAAACACCATATATTTT. This codes for CSVGNLGENTIYF.

The CDR3: CASSDRTSGGADTQYF. The CDR3 region has the DNA TGCGCCAGCAGCGACCGGACTAGCGGGGGGGCAGATACGCAGTATTTT. The V and J genes are TRBV5-1 and TRBJ2-3; 15 bases line up with TRBD2. CDR3 length equals 16 residues. V shed 4 bases, J shed 4 bases, and the junction held 4 bases outside the gene matches. CDR1 is SGHRS and CDR2 is YFSETQ in the germline V gene. The full variable domain, rest sourced from reference TRBV5-1 and TRBJ2-3, is KAGVTQTPRYLIKTRGQQVTLSCSPISGHRSVSWYQQTPGQGLQFLFEYFSETQRNKGNFPGRFSGRQFSNSRSEMNVSTLELGDSALYLCASSDRTSGGADTQYFGPGTRLTVL.

This clone was seen more than once but under ten times. CDR3: CAISQGVNTEAFF. The CDR3 region has the DNA TGTGCCATCAGTCAGGGAGTGAACACTGAAGCTTTCTTT. The rearrangement links TRBV10-3 to TRBJ1-1, with D maybe TRBD1 (5 bases). V was shortened by 5 bases and J by 0 bases, with 7 bases between the two germline ends. Looked up from germline, CDR1 is ENHRY and CDR2 is SYGVKD. The CDR3 is made up of 13 amino acids.

The chain couples TRBV29-1 to TRBJ1-4; no clear D gene. CDR3 length: 10 residues. V was cut by 4 bases and J by 8 bases, with 5 bases left in between. Germline assignment: CDR1 SQVTM and CDR2 ANQGSEA. The CDR3 sequence is CSVGGEKLFF. CDR3 DNA sequence: TGCAGCGTTGGTGGAGAAAAACTGTTTTTT.

The J gene is TRBJ2-5, the V gene TRBV4-1; a weak D match, TRBD2 (5 bases). The CDR3 spans 18 residues. Germline CDR1 reads MGHRA; CDR2 reads YSYEKL. The V gene lost 0 bases and the J gene lost 0 bases, with 17 bases spanning the gap. The CDR3 reads CASSQDREQNQYQETQYF. The CDR3 DNA reads as TGCGCCAGCAGCCAAGATCGGGAACAGAATCAGTACCAAGAGACCCAGTACTTC.

The gene calls are TRBV7-9 and TRBJ1-4; D not certain. The V end was cut by 1 base, the J end by 8 bases, with 8 bases between. CDR1 SEHNR and CDR2 FQNEAQ come from the germline V gene (reference sequence). This CDR3 region has 13 residues. Here the CDR3 reads CASSLGWEEKLFF. Here the CDR3 DNA reads TGTGCCAGCAGCTTAGGATGGGAGGAAAAACTGTTTTTT.

The rearrangement links TRBV29-1 to TRBJ2-7, with D perhaps assigned TRBD1 or TRBD2 (6 bases each). CDR1 is SQVTM and CDR2 is ANQGSEA in the germline V gene. Trimming stripped 0 bases from V and 2 bases from J, with 20 bases between. The CDR3 loop spans 17 amino acids. The CDR3, as DNA: TGCAGCGTTGAAGACCTTGTTGGAGGGGGGAGCGCCTACGAGCAGTACTTC. It encodes CSVEDLVGGGSAYEQYF.

This clone was picked up a small number of times. The chain joins TRBV7-2 to TRBJ2-7; the D is unclear. Looked up from germline, CDR1 is SGHTA and CDR2 is FQGNSA. There are 12 residues in the CDR3. The germline V and J ends were trimmed by 5 bases and 2 bases, with 7 bases remaining between them. The CDR3, as DNA: TGTGCCAGCAGCCCCGCCCCCTACGAGCAGTACTTC. Protein product: CASSPAPYEQYF. Supplemented by reference TRBV7-2 and TRBJ2-7, the full variable domain reads GAGVSQSPSNKVTEKGKDVELRCDPISGHTALYWYRQSLGQGLEFLIYFQGNSAPDKSGLPSDRFSAERTGGSVSTLTIQRTQQEDSAVYLCASSPAPYEQYFGPGTRLTVT.

The gene calls are TRBV2 and TRBJ1-1, with D possibly being TRBD1 (5 bases). From germline, CDR1 is SNHLY and CDR2 FYNNEI. Trimming left V 5 bases short and J 4 bases short, with 17 bases between. This CDR3 contains 15 residues. DNA for the CDR3: TGTGCCAGCAGTCCATCCCAGGGAGGTGGCACTGAAGCTTTCTTT. Protein product: CASSPSQGGGTEAFF.

This clone was seen once. The rearrangement uses TRBV5-1 and TRBJ2-7; maybe TRBD1 (6 bases). V lost 0 bases and J lost 6, with 10 bases in between. CDR3 length: 13 amino acids. Germline CDR1 reads SGHRS; CDR2 reads YFSETQ. CDR3: CASSLDRASEQYF. As DNA, the CDR3 is TGCGCCAGCAGCTTGGACAGGGCCTCCGAGCAGTACTTC.

This clone has more than one count but fewer than ten. This chain joins TRBV19 and TRBJ2-1; D gene ambiguous. The V gene's germline CDR1 is LNHDA and CDR2 SQIVND (reference sequence). Trimming left V 6 bases short and J 9 bases short, with 12 bases between. The CDR3 spans 12 residues. CDR3: CASRRLSGEQFF. DNA of the CDR3: TGTGCCAGTAGGCGTCTATCGGGTGAGCAGTTCTTC.

The chain joins TRBV30 to TRBJ1-3; D call uncertain. Trimming stripped 0 bases from V and 2 bases from J, with 5 bases between. The germline gives CDR1 GTSNPN, CDR2 SVGIG (reference sequence). This CDR3 comprises 13 residues. The DNA of the CDR3 is TGTGCCTGGAGTGTGGTAACTGGAAACACCATATATTTT. Its protein product is CAWSVVTGNTIYF.

This chain connects TRBV27 to TRBJ1-3; D is uncertain. V lost 5 bases and J lost 0, with 14 bases in between. Germline-derived CDR1 and CDR2 are MNHEY and SMNVEV (reference sequence). The CDR3 contains 16 residues. CDR3: CASSRYPDSSGNTIYF. In DNA, the CDR3 is TGTGCCAGCAGTCGGTACCCTGATTCCTCTGGAAACACCATATATTTT.

The chain recombines TRBV30 with TRBJ2-5; TRBD1 agrees at 7 bases. The junction had 10 bases not matched to a gene; V was cut back by 0 bases and J by 6 bases. Germline CDR1 GTSNPN, CDR2 SVGIG (reference sequence). This CDR3 is built from 15 residues. CDR3 DNA: TGTGCCTGGAGTGTAGGTACAGGGGCGAGCCAGACCCAGTACTTC. Translating it yields CAWSVGTGASQTQYF.

This clone was seen only a few times. This chain joins TRBV30 and TRBJ2-7; 8 bases match TRBD2. CDR1 and CDR2 (germline): GTSNPN, SVGIG (reference sequence). The CDR3 covers 15 residues. The trim removed 1 base at V and 2 bases at J, leaving 7 bases unmatched. CDR3: CAWSARLARPYEQYF. The CDR3 bases are TGTGCCTGGAGTGCAAGACTAGCGCGACCCTACGAGCAGTACTTC.

The table lists this clone with a few counts. J is TRBJ2-2 and V is TRBV29-1; D remains unclear. The CDR3 extends over 11 amino acids. The V end was cut by 4 bases, the J end by 4 bases, with 4 bases between. Germline CDR1 reads SQVTM; CDR2 reads ANQGSEA. The CDR3 coding sequence is TGCAGCGTTGGTCTCACCGGGGAGCTGTTTTTT. As protein: CSVGLTGELFF.

This clone was picked up a small number of times. This sequence joins TRBV19 and TRBJ2-5, with 11 bases aligning to TRBD2. Germline CDR1 LNHDA, CDR2 SQIVND (reference sequence). Unmatched junction bases numbered 6, after V lost 4 bases and J lost 2 bases. The CDR3 extends over 16 amino acids. This CDR3 is CASSRSSGGSQETQYF. In DNA form, the CDR3 reads TGTGCCAGTAGTAGGTCTAGCGGGGGGTCACAAGAGACCCAGTACTTC. The full variable domain, completed using reference TRBV19 and TRBJ2-5, is DGGITQSPKYLFRKEGQNVTLSCEQNLNHDAMYWYRQDPGQGLRLIYYSQIVNDFQKGDIAEGYSVSREKKESFPLTVTSAQKNPTAFYLCASSRSSGGSQETQYFGPGTRLLVL.

This clone was observed a few times. The chain combines TRBV7-3 with TRBJ2-6; no clear D gene. The CDR3 consists of 15 residues. V lost 4 bases, J lost 0 bases, and 7 bases lay in between. Germline CDR1 is SGHTA and CDR2 is FQGTGA. CDR3 DNA: TGTGCCAGCAGCTCAAGTGCCTCTGGGGCCAACGTCCTGACTTTC. Translation: CASSSSASGANVLTF.

The gene calls are TRBV5-6 and TRBJ1-2; 8 bases fit TRBD1. Germline loops: CDR1 SGHDT, CDR2 YYEEEE. J was trimmed by 2 bases and V by 4 bases; bases with no gene match: 1. The CDR3 spans 13 residues. CDR3 DNA: TGTGCCAGCAGCCGGGACAGGAACTATGGCTACACCTTC. Protein product: CASSRDRNYGYTF.

The chain couples TRBV2 to TRBJ2-7; D perhaps matches TRBD1 (5 bases). CDR3 length: 12 amino acids. Deletions cut 5 bases from V and 6 bases from J, with 11 bases between. The germline CDR1 and CDR2 sequences are SNHLY and FYNNEI. In nucleotides, the CDR3 is TGTGCCAGCAGTCGCCCAAGGGGCGAGCAGTACTTC. This gives the protein CASSRPRGEQYF.

This chain connects TRBV18 to TRBJ2-2; weak D call: TRBD1 (5 bases). The CDR3 covers 15 residues. The V end was cut by 0 bases, the J end by 4 bases, with 9 bases between. Germline loops: CDR1 KGHSH, CDR2 LQKENI. The CDR3 DNA reads as TGTGCCAGCTCACCACCGCGACAGAGCACCGGGGAGCTGTTTTTT. Encoded protein: CASSPPRQSTGELFF.